This TCR beta chain was captured in a study of human T cells and chemical hapten exposure. The overall study: An approximately 2 cm by approximately 2 cm inner upper arm patch received 2% DPC for sensitization.

Study results and limitations: There was alopecia in the donors, so their immune response may differ from that of healthy people.

This clonotype showed up many times. Its antigen is unidentified. Within the library, unique molecular identifiers were attached to each individual cDNA molecule. In TCRdb, the RACE reads were re-called with MiXCR into one record per CDR3 protein. The sample carries 100,000 or so distinct CDR3 sequences, 7.5% to 10% recorded once. Time point in this sample: patch test 2, 6 weeks after DPC sensitization. Treatment meaning: therapeutic diphenylcyclopropenone sensitization with weekly scalp DPC. Those who donated were patients with alopecia, 18 to 70 years of age, and suitable for DPC. This CDR3 spans 13 amino acids. The germline CDR1 and CDR2 sequences are MDHEN and SYDVKM. The V end lost 6 bases, the J end lost 0 bases, and 8 bases lay between the germline ends.

The chain combines TRBV28 with TRBJ1-2; D possibly corresponds to TRBD1 (5 bases). This sequence was found in a middle-aged woman with alopecia areata. Some clones in this sample may be carry-over from other donors' samples. The specimen was whole blood, collected in connection with sensitization to the hapten diphenylcyclopropenone (DPC). CDR3 region: CASRRDANYGYTF. As DNA, the CDR3 is TGTGCCAGCAGGCGGGACGCTAACTATGGCTACACCTTC.